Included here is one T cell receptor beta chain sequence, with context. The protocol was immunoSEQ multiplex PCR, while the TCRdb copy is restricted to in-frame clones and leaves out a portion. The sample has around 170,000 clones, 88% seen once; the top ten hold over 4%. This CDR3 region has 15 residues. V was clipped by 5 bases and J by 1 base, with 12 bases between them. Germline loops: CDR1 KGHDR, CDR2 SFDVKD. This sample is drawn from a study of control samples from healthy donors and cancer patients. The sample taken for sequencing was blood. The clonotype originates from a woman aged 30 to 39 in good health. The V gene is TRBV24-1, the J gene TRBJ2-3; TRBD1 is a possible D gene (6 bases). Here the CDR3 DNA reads TGTGCCACCAGTGCTCTAGGGGGTGGCACAGATACGCAGTATTTT. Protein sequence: CATSALGGGTDTQYF.